A single T cell receptor (beta chain) is shown here with its context. What it binds is not known. This specimen comes from a study of T cell responses to AZD1222 COVID-19 vaccine. Study-level points and caveats: After two AZD1222 doses, spike-specific TCR breadth and depth rose versus day 0. Dominant CD4 TCR responses targeted spike regions 160-218 and 743-854. Nearly half of spike-specific TCRs reportedly target variant regions that are unmutated in the B.1.351 and B.1.1.7 variants. Of the AZD1222 recipients, only five to seven were seropositive at baseline.

CDR3 length equals 21 residues. V lost 6 bases, J lost 0 bases, and 23 bases stayed unmatched. Germline V gene sequence: CDR1 LNHNV, CDR2 YYDKDF (reference sequence). Sequenced by immunoSEQ multiplex PCR; TCRdb stores in-frame clones only, minus some. The sample contains around 170,000 clones, approximately 91% of which appear only once. This clonotype originated in an adult in good health. This specimen was peripheral blood, taken on day 0 of AZD1222 vaccination. The chain employs TRBV15 and TRBJ1-1; TRBD1 matches 9 bases. In DNA form, the CDR3 reads TGTGCCACCAGAGGCCCTCCGACCGGACAGGGGCCCAATGGGATGAACACTGAAGCTTTCTTT. As protein: CATRGPPTGQGPNGMNTEAFF.